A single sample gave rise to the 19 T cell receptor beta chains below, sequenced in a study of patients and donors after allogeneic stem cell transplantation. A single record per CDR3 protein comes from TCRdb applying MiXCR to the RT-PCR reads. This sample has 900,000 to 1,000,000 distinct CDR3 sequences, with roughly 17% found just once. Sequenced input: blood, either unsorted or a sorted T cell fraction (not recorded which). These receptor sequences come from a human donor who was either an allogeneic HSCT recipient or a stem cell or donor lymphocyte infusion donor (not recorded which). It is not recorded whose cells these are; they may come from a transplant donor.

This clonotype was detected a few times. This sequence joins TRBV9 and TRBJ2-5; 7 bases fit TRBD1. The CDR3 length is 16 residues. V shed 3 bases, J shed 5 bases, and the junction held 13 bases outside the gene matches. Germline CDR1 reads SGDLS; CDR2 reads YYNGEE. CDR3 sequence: CASSAFRQGLMETQYF. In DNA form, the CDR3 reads TGTGCCAGCAGCGCATTTCGACAGGGCTTAATGGAGACCCAGTACTTC.

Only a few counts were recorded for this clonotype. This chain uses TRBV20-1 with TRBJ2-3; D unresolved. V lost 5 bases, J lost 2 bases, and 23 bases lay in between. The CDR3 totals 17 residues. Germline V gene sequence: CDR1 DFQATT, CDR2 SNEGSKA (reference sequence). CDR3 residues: CSAAYWGTQTPTDTQYF. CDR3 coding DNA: TGCAGTGCTGCGTATTGGGGTACTCAGACTCCCACAGATACGCAGTATTTT.

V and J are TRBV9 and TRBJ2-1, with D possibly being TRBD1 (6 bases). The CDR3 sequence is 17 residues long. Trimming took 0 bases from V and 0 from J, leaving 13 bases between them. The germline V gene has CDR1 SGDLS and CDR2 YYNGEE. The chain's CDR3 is CASSVETGLFSYNEQFF. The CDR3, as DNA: TGTGCCAGCAGCGTAGAGACAGGCCTATTCTCCTACAATGAGCAGTTCTTC.

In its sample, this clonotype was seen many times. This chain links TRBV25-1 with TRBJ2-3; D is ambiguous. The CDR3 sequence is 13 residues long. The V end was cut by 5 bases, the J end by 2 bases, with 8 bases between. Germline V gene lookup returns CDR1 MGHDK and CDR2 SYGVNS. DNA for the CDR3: TGTGCCAGCAGTTTAGTGACCACAGATACGCAGTATTTT. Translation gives CASSLVTTDTQYF.

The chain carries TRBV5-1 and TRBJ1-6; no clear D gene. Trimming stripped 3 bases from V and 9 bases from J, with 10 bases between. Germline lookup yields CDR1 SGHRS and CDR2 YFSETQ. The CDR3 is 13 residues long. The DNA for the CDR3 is TGCGCCAGCAGCTCGGACCTCCGTTCACCCCTCCACTTT. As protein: CASSSDLRSPLHF. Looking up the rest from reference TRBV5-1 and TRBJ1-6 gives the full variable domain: KAGVTQTPRYLIKTRGQQVTLSCSPISGHRSVSWYQQTPGQGLQFLFEYFSETQRNKGNFPGRFSGRQFSNSRSEMNVSTLELGDSALYLCASSSDLRSPLHFGNGTRLTVT.

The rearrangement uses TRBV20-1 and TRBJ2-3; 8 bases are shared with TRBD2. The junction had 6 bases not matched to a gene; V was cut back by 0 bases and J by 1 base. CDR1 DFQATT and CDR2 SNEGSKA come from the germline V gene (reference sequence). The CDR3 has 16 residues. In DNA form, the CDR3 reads TGCAGTGCTAGAGATAAGACTAGCGAACGCACAGATACGCAGTATTTT. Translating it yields CSARDKTSERTDTQYF.

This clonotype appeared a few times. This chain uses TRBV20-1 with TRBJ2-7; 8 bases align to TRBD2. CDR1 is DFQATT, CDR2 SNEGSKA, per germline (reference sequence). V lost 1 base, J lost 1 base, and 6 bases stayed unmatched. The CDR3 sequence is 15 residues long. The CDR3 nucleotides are TGCAGTGCTAGAGCGTCCGAGCGGGGGTCCTACGAGCAGTACTTC. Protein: CSARASERGSYEQYF.

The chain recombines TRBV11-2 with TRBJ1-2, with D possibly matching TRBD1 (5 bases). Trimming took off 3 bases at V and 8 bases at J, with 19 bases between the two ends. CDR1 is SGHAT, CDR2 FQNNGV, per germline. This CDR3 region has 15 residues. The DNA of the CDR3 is TGTGCCAGCAGCTTCAACCCCACTTGGGGCTGGGGCTACACCTTC. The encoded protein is CASSFNPTWGWGYTF.

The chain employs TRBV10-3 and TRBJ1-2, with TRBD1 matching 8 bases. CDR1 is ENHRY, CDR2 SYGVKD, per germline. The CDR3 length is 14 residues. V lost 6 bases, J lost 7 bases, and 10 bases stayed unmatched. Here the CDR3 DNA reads TGTGCCATCAGCATGGACAGGGTACGAAGTGGCTACACCTTC. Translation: CAISMDRVRSGYTF.

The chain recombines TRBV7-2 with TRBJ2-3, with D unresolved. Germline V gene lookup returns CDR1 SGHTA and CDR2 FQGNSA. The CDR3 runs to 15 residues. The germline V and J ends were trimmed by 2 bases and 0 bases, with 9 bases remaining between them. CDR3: CASSLNVGSTDTQYF. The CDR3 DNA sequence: TGTGCCAGCAGCTTAAATGTCGGTAGCACAGATACGCAGTATTTT.

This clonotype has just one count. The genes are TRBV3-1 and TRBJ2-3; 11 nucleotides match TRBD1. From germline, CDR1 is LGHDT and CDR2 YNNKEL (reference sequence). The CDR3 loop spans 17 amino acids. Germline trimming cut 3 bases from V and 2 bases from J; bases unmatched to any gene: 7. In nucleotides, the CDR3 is TGTGCCAGCAGCCAGCCCGGGACAGGGGGAAACACAGATACGCAGTATTTT. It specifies CASSQPGTGGNTDTQYF.

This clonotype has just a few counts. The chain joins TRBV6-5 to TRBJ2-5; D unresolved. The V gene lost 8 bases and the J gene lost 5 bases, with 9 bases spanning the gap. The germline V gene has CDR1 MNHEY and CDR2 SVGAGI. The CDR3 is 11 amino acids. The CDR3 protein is CASQQGETQYF. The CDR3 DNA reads TGTGCCAGCCAACAAGGGGAGACCCAGTACTTC.

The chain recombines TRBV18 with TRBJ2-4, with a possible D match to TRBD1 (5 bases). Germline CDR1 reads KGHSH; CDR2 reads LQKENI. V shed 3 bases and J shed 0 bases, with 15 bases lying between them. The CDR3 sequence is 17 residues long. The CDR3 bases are TGTGCCAGCTCACCCGAAAATAGACAGATAGCCAAAAACATTCAGTACTTC. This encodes CASSPENRQIAKNIQYF.

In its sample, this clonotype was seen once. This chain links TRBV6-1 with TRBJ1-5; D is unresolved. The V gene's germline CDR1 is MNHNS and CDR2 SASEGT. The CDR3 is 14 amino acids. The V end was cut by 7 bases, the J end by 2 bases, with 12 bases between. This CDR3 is CASTVVTGNQPQHF. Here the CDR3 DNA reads TGTGCCAGCACGGTAGTTACGGGCAATCAGCCCCAGCATTTT.

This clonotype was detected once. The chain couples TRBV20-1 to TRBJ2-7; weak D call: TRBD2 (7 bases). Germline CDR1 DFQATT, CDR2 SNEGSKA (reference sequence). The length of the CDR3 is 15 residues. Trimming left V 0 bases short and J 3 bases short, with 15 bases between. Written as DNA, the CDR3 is TGCAGTGCTAGAGATCTTAGGGGGGGGAACTACGAGCAGTACTTC. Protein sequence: CSARDLRGGNYEQYF.

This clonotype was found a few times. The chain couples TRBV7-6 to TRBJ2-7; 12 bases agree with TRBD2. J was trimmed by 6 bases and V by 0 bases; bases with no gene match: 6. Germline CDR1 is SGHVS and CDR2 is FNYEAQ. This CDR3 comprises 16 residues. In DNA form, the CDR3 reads TGTGCCAGCAGCTTAGCAAGACTAGCGGGAGCAGGCGAGCAGTACTTC. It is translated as CASSLARLAGAGEQYF.

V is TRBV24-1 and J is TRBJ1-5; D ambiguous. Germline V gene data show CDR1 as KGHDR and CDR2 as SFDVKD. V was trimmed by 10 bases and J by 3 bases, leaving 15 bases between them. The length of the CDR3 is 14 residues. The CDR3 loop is CATSRAANNQPQHF. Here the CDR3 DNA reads TGTGCCACAAGTCGGGCTGCAAACAATCAGCCCCAGCATTTT.

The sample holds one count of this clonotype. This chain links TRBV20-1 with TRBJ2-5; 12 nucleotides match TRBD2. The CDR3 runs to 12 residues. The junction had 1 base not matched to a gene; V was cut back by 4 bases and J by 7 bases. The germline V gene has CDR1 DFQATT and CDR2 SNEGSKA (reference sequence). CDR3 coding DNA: TGCAGTGCTACTAGCGGGGGGGTGACCCAGTACTTC. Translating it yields CSATSGGVTQYF.

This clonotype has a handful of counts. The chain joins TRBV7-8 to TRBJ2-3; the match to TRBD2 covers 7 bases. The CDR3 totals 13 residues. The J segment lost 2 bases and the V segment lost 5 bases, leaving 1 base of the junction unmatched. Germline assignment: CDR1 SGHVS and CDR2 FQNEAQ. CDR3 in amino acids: CASSGDYTDTQYF. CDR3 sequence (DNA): TGTGCCAGCAGCGGGGACTACACAGATACGCAGTATTTT.